This is a list of T cell receptor beta chains from one sample in a study of blood T cells in healthy people across ages. Each CDR3 protein gets one entry after TCRdb re-called the 5' RACE reads with MiXCR. The repertoire has around 1.5 million distinct CDR3 sequences, about 31% of them found once; the top ten carry approximately 11%. Sequencing input: blood. Every receptor here comes from a woman aged 30 to 39 in good health. The CDR3 runs from the conserved cysteine through the conserved F or W. Each record gives: J gene, V gene, clone size, D gene, CDR3 protein, CDR3 DNA. D genes are given only for firm matches. Clone size appears in some rows only: once, few, many, or a class for an expanded clone.

J gene: TRBJ2-7; V gene: TRBV2; clone size: .; D gene: .; CDR3 protein: CASNPYLGNEQYF; CDR3 DNA: TGTGCCAGTAATCCCTATTTGGGGAACGAGCAGTACTTC
J gene: TRBJ2-7; V gene: TRBV20-1; clone size: .; D gene: .; CDR3 protein: CSVAESVYEQYF; CDR3 DNA: TGCAGTGTCGCAGAGAGTGTTTACGAGCAGTACTTC
J gene: TRBJ2-3; V gene: TRBV12-3/TRBV12-4; clone size: .; D gene: TRBD2; CDR3 protein: CASTPPSGSYVVDTQYF; CDR3 DNA: TGTGCCAGCACGCCCCCTAGCGGGAGTTACGTAGTAGATACGCAGTATTTT
J gene: TRBJ2-1; V gene: TRBV15; clone size: .; D gene: .; CDR3 protein: CATSRVMRGMYNEQFF; CDR3 DNA: TGTGCCACCAGCAGAGTCATGCGCGGGATGTACAATGAGCAGTTCTTC
J gene: TRBJ2-5; V gene: TRBV29-1; clone size: .; D gene: TRBD2; CDR3 protein: CSVVAGAETQYF; CDR3 DNA: TGCAGCGTTGTAGCGGGAGCCGAGACCCAGTACTTC
J gene: TRBJ1-2; V gene: TRBV2; clone size: few; D gene: .; CDR3 protein: CASEPARGNYLNYGYTF; CDR3 DNA: TGTGCCAGCGAACCGGCGAGGGGAAACTATCTGAACTATGGCTACACCTTC
J gene: TRBJ2-7; V gene: TRBV7-2; clone size: few; D gene: TRBD1; CDR3 protein: CASSFSMTGGGSYEQYF; CDR3 DNA: TGTGCCAGCAGCTTTTCAATGACAGGGGGGGGCTCCTACGAGCAGTACTTC
J gene: TRBJ2-7; V gene: TRBV7-7; clone size: .; D gene: TRBD2; CDR3 protein: CASSSPLEAGVGEQYF; CDR3 DNA: TGTGCCAGCAGCTCCCCCCTGGAGGCGGGAGTTGGTGAGCAGTACTTC
J gene: TRBJ1-2; V gene: TRBV6-4; clone size: .; D gene: .; CDR3 protein: CASSELTLNYGYTF; CDR3 DNA: TGTGCCAGCAGTGAATTGACCCTAAACTATGGCTACACCTTC
J gene: TRBJ2-1; V gene: TRBV7-8; clone size: few; D gene: .; CDR3 protein: CASSYIAGVNEQFF; CDR3 DNA: TGTGCCAGCAGCTATATCGCCGGGGTCAATGAGCAGTTCTTC
J gene: TRBJ1-2; V gene: TRBV28; clone size: .; D gene: .; CDR3 protein: CASTARRDGYTF; CDR3 DNA: TGTGCCAGCACCGCCCGCAGGGATGGCTACACCTTC
J gene: TRBJ2-1; V gene: TRBV7-2; clone size: .; D gene: TRBD2; CDR3 protein: CASSLDGPGTTIHYNEQFF; CDR3 DNA: TGTGCCAGCAGCTTAGATGGGCCAGGGACTACTATACACTACAATGAGCAGTTCTTC
J gene: TRBJ2-5; V gene: TRBV6-1; clone size: .; D gene: TRBD2; CDR3 protein: CASSRAGQATSGRAEQYF; CDR3 DNA: TGTGCCAGCAGTCGTGCCGGACAGGCAACTAGCGGGAGGGCTGAGCAGTACTTC
J gene: TRBJ2-7; V gene: TRBV27; clone size: few; D gene: TRBD1; CDR3 protein: CASKTGGANSYEQYF; CDR3 DNA: TGTGCCAGCAAGACAGGGGGCGCTAATTCATACGAGCAGTACTTC
J gene: TRBJ2-1; V gene: TRBV5-1; clone size: many; D gene: TRBD1; CDR3 protein: CASSLDGQGYNEQFF; CDR3 DNA: TGCGCCAGCAGCTTGGATGGACAGGGGTACAATGAGCAGTTCTTC
J gene: TRBJ2-1; V gene: TRBV4-1; clone size: many; D gene: .; CDR3 protein: CASSRIGGGSYNEQFF; CDR3 DNA: TGCGCCAGCAGCCGGATAGGGGGGGGATCCTACAATGAGCAGTTCTTC
J gene: TRBJ2-7; V gene: TRBV2; clone size: .; D gene: .; CDR3 protein: CASSLVSQHYEQYF; CDR3 DNA: TGTGCCAGCAGCCTGGTGTCCCAACACTACGAGCAGTACTTC
J gene: TRBJ1-1; V gene: TRBV7-9; clone size: few; D gene: .; CDR3 protein: CASSLAQGSYTEAFF; CDR3 DNA: TGTGCCAGCAGCTTAGCGCAGGGGTCTTACACTGAAGCTTTCTTT
J gene: TRBJ1-1; V gene: TRBV20-1; clone size: few; D gene: TRBD1; CDR3 protein: CSARTGAMNTEAFF; CDR3 DNA: TGCAGTGCCAGGACAGGGGCTATGAACACTGAAGCTTTCTTT
J gene: TRBJ2-3; V gene: TRBV7-9; clone size: few; D gene: TRBD2; CDR3 protein: CASSTRLAGVTDTQYF; CDR3 DNA: TGTGCCAGCAGCACCCGACTAGCGGGAGTCACAGATACGCAGTATTTT
J gene: TRBJ2-1; V gene: TRBV24-1; clone size: .; D gene: .; CDR3 protein: CATSENGRARQFF; CDR3 DNA: TGTGCCACCAGTGAAAACGGCAGGGCTAGGCAGTTCTTC
J gene: TRBJ2-4; V gene: TRBV12-3/TRBV12-4; clone size: .; D gene: TRBD1; CDR3 protein: CASRSTGVNIQYF; CDR3 DNA: TGTGCCAGCAGGTCTACAGGGGTCAACATTCAGTACTTC
J gene: TRBJ2-3; V gene: TRBV9; clone size: .; D gene: .; CDR3 protein: CASSVEAGRGQSYF; CDR3 DNA: TGTGCCAGCAGCGTAGAGGCGGGCAGGGGTCAATCGTATTTT
J gene: TRBJ2-3; V gene: TRBV20-1; clone size: .; D gene: .; CDR3 protein: CSDMVKGTQYF; CDR3 DNA: TGCAGCGACATGGTCAAGGGAACGCAGTATTTT
J gene: TRBJ1-2; V gene: TRBV7-3; clone size: many; D gene: .; CDR3 protein: CASSLTQGGGYTF; CDR3 DNA: TGCGCCAGCAGCCTGACTCAGGGTGGTGGCTACACCTTC
J gene: TRBJ2-7; V gene: TRBV4-1; clone size: few; D gene: .; CDR3 protein: CASSQVHIIQGAYEQYF; CDR3 DNA: TGCGCCAGCAGCCAAGTCCACATTATACAGGGAGCCTACGAGCAGTACTTC
J gene: TRBJ1-3; V gene: TRBV21-1; clone size: .; D gene: .; CDR3 protein: CASSKGRRKWTGNTIYF; CDR3 DNA: TGTGCCAGCAGCAAAGGGAGAAGGAAATGGACTGGAAACACCATATATTTT
J gene: TRBJ2-5; V gene: TRBV7-2; clone size: .; D gene: .; CDR3 protein: CASSLAGGSIETQYF; CDR3 DNA: TGTGCCAGCAGCTTAGCGGGGGGCTCTATCGAGACCCAGTACTTC
J gene: TRBJ1-4; V gene: TRBV5-1; clone size: .; D gene: .; CDR3 protein: CASSVEGVEKLFF; CDR3 DNA: TGCGCCAGCAGCGTGGAGGGGGTTGAAAAACTGTTTTTT
J gene: TRBJ2-5; V gene: TRBV6-1; clone size: .; D gene: .; CDR3 protein: CASTREGETQYF; CDR3 DNA: TGTGCCAGCACGAGGGAAGGGGAGACCCAGTACTTC
J gene: TRBJ2-1; V gene: TRBV9; clone size: few; D gene: .; CDR3 protein: CASSVDAGHHNEQFF; CDR3 DNA: TGTGCCAGCAGCGTTGACGCGGGACACCACAATGAGCAGTTCTTC